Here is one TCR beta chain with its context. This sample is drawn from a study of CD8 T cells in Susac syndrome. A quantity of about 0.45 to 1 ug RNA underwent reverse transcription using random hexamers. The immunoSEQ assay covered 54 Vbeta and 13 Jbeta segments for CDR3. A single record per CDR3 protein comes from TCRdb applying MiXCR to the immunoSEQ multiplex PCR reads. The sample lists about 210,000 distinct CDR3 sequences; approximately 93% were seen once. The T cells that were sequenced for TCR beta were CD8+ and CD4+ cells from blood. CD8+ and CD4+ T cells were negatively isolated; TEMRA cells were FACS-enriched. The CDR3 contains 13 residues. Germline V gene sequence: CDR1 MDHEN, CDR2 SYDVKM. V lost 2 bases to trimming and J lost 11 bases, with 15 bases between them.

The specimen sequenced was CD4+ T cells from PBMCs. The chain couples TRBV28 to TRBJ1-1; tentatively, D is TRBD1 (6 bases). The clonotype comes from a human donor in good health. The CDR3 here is CASSLGGDMGAFF. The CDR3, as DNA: TGTGCCAGCAGTTTAGGAGGGGACATGGGCGCTTTCTTT.